The present T cell receptor (beta chain) was sequenced within a study of blood T cells in healthy people across ages. From germline, CDR1 is SGHTA and CDR2 FQGNSA. This CDR3 has 13 residues. With a J-beta primer mix and a sample-barcoded 5' primer, a second PCR ran about 7 to 11 cycles. TCRdb analysed the 5' RACE reads with MiXCR anew, one entry per CDR3 protein. Among around 1,100,000 distinct CDR3 sequences, roughly two fifths were seen once, and the ten largest hold 10% to 15%. This clonotype was obtained from a man between 18 and 35 years old in good health. The chain is built from TRBV7-2 and TRBJ2-5; a weak D match, TRBD1 (5 bases). The J call may not be correct, given that the DNA end is closer to TRBJ2-7. Sequences were obtained from blood. Written as DNA, the CDR3 is TGTGCCAGCAGCCCAGGGTTTGGCTACGAGCAGTACTTC. It encodes CASSPGFGYEQYF.